This TCR beta chain was captured by sequencing in a study of T cells after yellow fever vaccination. General observations from the study: Most primary-vaccination clones recurred post-booster (under 98% CD4, more than 85% CD8).

Many counts were recorded for this clonotype. Its matching antigen is unknown. The V gene's germline CDR1 is SQVTM and CDR2 ANQGSEA. This CDR3 is 14 amino acids long. V shed 7 bases, J shed 4 bases, and the junction held 8 bases outside the gene matches. TCRdb reprocessed the 5' RACE reads with MiXCR, giving one entry per CDR3 protein. The sample holds approximately 150,000 distinct CDR3 sequences, around 7.7% seen once. The clonotype comes from a man between 25 and 39 years old who received the YFV17D yellow fever vaccine. Sequenced here: CD4+ T cells sorted from PBMCs, sampled 5 days after the yellow fever booster vaccination. The chain couples TRBV29-1 to TRBJ2-1, with 9 bases that match TRBD2. CDR3 residues: CSAGGTSPYNEQFF. CDR3 sequence (DNA): TGCAGCGCAGGGGGGACTAGCCCTTACAATGAGCAGTTCTTC.